The 23 T cell receptor beta chains listed next were all sequenced from one sample in a study of blood T cell repertoires in COVID-19. The assay was immunoSEQ multiplex PCR, and TCRdb's table has in-frame clones only and misses some. The repertoire has 110,000 or so clones, approximately 90% of them found once; the top ten carry around 1.1%. The sequencing sample was made of peripheral blood. The receptors here all came from a human donor in a cohort sampled during active COVID-19.

The J gene is TRBJ1-3, the V gene TRBV5-1; no reliable D call. CDR1 is SGHRS, CDR2 YFSETQ, per germline. Between the trimmed V and J ends, which lost 1 base and 0 bases, there was a span of 8 bases. The CDR3 is made up of 15 amino acids. DNA of the CDR3: TGCGCCAGCAGCTTGCTCCCCCTCTCTGGAAACACCATATATTTT. This gives the protein CASSLLPLSGNTIYF.

The J gene is TRBJ1-1, the V gene TRBV1; TRBD1, the table's D call, lacks a check against the DNA. TRBV1 is a pseudogene locus. The CDR3 has 16 amino acids. CDR3 sequence (DNA): TGCACCAGCAGTCCCGGGACAGCGGTGGGAACGTCTGAAGCTTTCTTT. Translated, it gives CTSSPGTAVGTSEAFF.

The V gene is TRBV19, the J gene TRBJ2-7, with 9 bases lining up with TRBD2. Germline V gives CDR1 LNHDA, CDR2 SQIVND (reference sequence). V lost 8 bases, J lost 7 bases, and 18 bases stayed unmatched. This CDR3 region has 16 residues. CDR3 nucleotide sequence: TGTGCCAGTTCCCTCCTAGCGGGAATCGCTCTCTCGGAGCAGTACTTC. Its translation: CASSLLAGIALSEQYF.

J is TRBJ1-4 and V is TRBV18, with 8 nucleotides matching TRBD1. The CDR3 is made up of 12 amino acids. V was pared by 6 bases and J by 11 bases, with 5 bases of the junction left unmatched. CDR1 is KGHSH, CDR2 LQKENI, per germline. The CDR3 DNA sequence: TGTGCCAGCTCGGACAGGGTTCCCAAACTGTTTTTT. Amino acid sequence: CASSDRVPKLFF.

The V call is TRBV5-1, the J call TRBJ2-7, with D possibly matching TRBD2 (5 bases). The CDR3 has 13 amino acids. In germline, CDR1 is SGHRS, CDR2 YFSETQ. V lost 0 bases and J 2 bases, leaving 6 bases between the germline ends. This chain's CDR3 is CASSLAGTYEQYF. DNA for the CDR3: TGCGCCAGCAGCTTGGCGGGAACCTACGAGCAGTACTTC.

The rearrangement joins TRBV24-1 to TRBJ2-7; no reliable D call. Looked up from germline, CDR1 is KGHDR and CDR2 is SFDVKD. This CDR3 is 12 amino acids long. V shed 12 bases and J shed 2 bases, with 13 bases lying between them. The CDR3 bases are TGTGCCGCAAGCACCCCTACCTACGAGCAGTACTTC. Protein product: CAASTPTYEQYF.

This chain connects TRBV6-5 to TRBJ2-4; TRBD1 matches at 11 bases. The length of the CDR3 is 16 residues. The germline CDR1 and CDR2 sequences are MNHEY and SVGAGI. V trimming: 4 bases; J trimming: 5 bases; junction bases outside the gene matches: 7. CDR3 sequence reads: CASSWGTGGPQNIQYF. CDR3 nucleotide sequence: TGTGCCAGCAGTTGGGGGACAGGGGGGCCCCAAAACATTCAGTACTTC.

This rearrangement joins TRBV27 to TRBJ1-5, with D perhaps TRBD1 (6 bases). Trimming took 4 bases from V and 2 from J, leaving 9 bases between them. Looked up from germline, CDR1 is MNHEY and CDR2 is SMNVEV (reference sequence). The CDR3 has 14 amino acids. The CDR3 DNA reads as TGTGCCAGCAGTTGGGCAGGGGGCAATCAGCCCCAGCATTTT. Its protein product is CASSWAGGNQPQHF.

About this clone itself: Different DNA sequences within this sample yield the same CDR3. The genes are TRBV19 and TRBJ1-5; TRBD1 aligns across 7 bases. CDR1 LNHDA and CDR2 SQIVND come from the germline V gene (reference sequence). This CDR3 is built from 14 residues. V lost 4 bases and J lost 2; bases outside the gene matches: 2. The CDR3 DNA follows: TGTGCCAGTAGTACAACAGGGGGCAATCAGCCCCAGCATTTT. It encodes CASSTTGGNQPQHF.

The J gene is TRBJ2-5, the V gene TRBV7-2; D might be TRBD2 (6 bases). The CDR3 runs to 16 residues. CDR1 is SGHTA, CDR2 FQGNSA, per germline. V dropped 5 bases and J dropped 1 base, with 17 bases sitting between them. The CDR3 nucleotides read TGTGCCAGCAGCCCCATCGGGCGGGATCGCCAAGAGACCCAGTACTTC. Amino acid sequence: CASSPIGRDRQETQYF.

The V gene is TRBV5-1, the J gene TRBJ2-3; D is unresolved. Germline V gene sequence: CDR1 SGHRS, CDR2 YFSETQ. The V gene lost 0 bases and the J gene lost 6 bases, with 14 bases spanning the gap. The CDR3 is 15 residues long. The CDR3 sequence: CASSLEVPQRDTQYF. The CDR3 coding sequence is TGCGCCAGCAGCTTGGAGGTACCCCAGAGGGATACGCAGTATTTT.

The chain has TRBV3-1 (or the pseudogene TRBV3-2) and TRBJ2-7; 7 bases are shared with TRBD2. The V and J ends lost 1 base and 0 bases, in that order; junction bases with no gene match: 12. Germline-derived CDR1 and CDR2 are LGHDT and YNNKEL (reference sequence). CDR3 length: 18 amino acids. CDR3 sequence reads: CASSQGEGSPSRSYEQYF. DNA of the CDR3: TGTGCCAGCAGCCAAGGGGAGGGATCCCCTTCTCGCTCCTACGAGCAGTACTTC.

Written as DNA, the CDR3 is TGTGCCAGCAGCGCCCGGGGACAGAGCACAGATACGCAGTATTTT. Protein: CASSARGQSTDTQYF. V gene TRBV11-2 combines with J gene TRBJ2-3, with 7 bases identical to TRBD1. The germline V gene encodes CDR1 SGHAT and CDR2 FQNNGV. Trimming cost V 5 bases and J 0 bases; bases outside gene matches: 5. The length of the CDR3 is 15 residues.

J is TRBJ1-6 and V is TRBV27; no clear D gene. Trimming removed 3 bases from V and 7 bases from J, with 13 bases in between. CDR3 length: 15 residues. Germline V gives CDR1 MNHEY, CDR2 SMNVEV (reference sequence). CDR3 region: CASSFSDAMNSPLHF. CDR3 nucleotides: TGTGCCAGCAGTTTTAGCGATGCCATGAATTCACCCCTCCACTTT.

The rearrangement uses TRBV10-3 and TRBJ2-7, with 9 bases that match TRBD1. This CDR3 region has 14 residues. V lost 10 bases, J lost 11 bases, and 18 bases stayed unmatched. The V gene's germline CDR1 is ENHRY and CDR2 SYGVKD. CDR3 DNA: TGTGCCACCCAGACGGGGACAGGGTCCTCGGAGGAGTACTTC. This gives the protein CATQTGTGSSEEYF.

The CDR3 is CASSPGQGSYGYTF. CDR3 bases: TGTGCCAGCAGCCCTGGACAGGGGTCCTATGGCTACACCTTC. The chain uses TRBV9 and TRBJ1-2; 9 bases fit TRBD1. This CDR3 has 14 residues. Per the germline V gene, CDR1 is SGDLS and CDR2 is YYNGEE. V was pared by 4 bases and J by 4 bases, with 5 bases of the junction left unmatched.

This rearrangement joins TRBV4-1 to TRBJ2-5; D possibly corresponds to TRBD2 (6 bases). Trimming cost V 1 base and J 1 base, with 16 bases left between them. The CDR3 contains 17 residues. The germline V gene encodes CDR1 MGHRA and CDR2 YSYEKL. The CDR3 DNA follows: TGCGCCAGCAGCCAAGCCGTGGAGGAGGGGCCCCAAGAGACCCAGTACTTC. It translates to CASSQAVEEGPQETQYF.

Concerning this clone itself: One junction end disagrees with the germline gene, perhaps due to a read error. The genes are TRBV7-2 and TRBJ1-1, with no clear D. Germline assignment: CDR1 SGHTA and CDR2 FQGNSA. The CDR3 contains 14 residues. DNA of the CDR3: TGTGCCGGCAGCTCCTCGTCTCCGAACACTGAAGCTTTCTTT. Translating it yields CAGSSSSPNTEAFF.

The gene calls are TRBV6-9 and TRBJ1-1; D gene unclear. This CDR3 has 13 residues. Germline V gene data show CDR1 as MNHGY and CDR2 as SVAAGI. V was pared by 2 bases and J by 1 base, with 5 bases between. The CDR3 DNA reads TGTGCCAGCAGTTATCCCAGGAACACTGAAGCTTTCTTT. Amino acids: CASSYPRNTEAFF.

The chain recombines TRBV4-1 with TRBJ1-2; 7 bases map to TRBD1. J gave up 2 bases and V 6 bases, and 9 bases lay outside the gene matches. There are 15 residues in the CDR3. From germline, CDR1 is MGHRA and CDR2 YSYEKL. CDR3 DNA sequence: TGCGCCAGCAGTCGTGAAGGACAGGCCAACTATGGCTACACCTTC. Translation gives CASSREGQANYGYTF.

J is TRBJ2-5 and V is TRBV5-1, with D tentatively TRBD2 (6 bases). V lost 7 bases and J lost 2, with 9 bases in between. The CDR3 runs to 12 residues. The V gene's germline CDR1 is SGHRS and CDR2 YFSETQ. The CDR3, as DNA: TGCGCCAGCGGGGAGGAACAAGAGACCCAGTACTTC. It specifies CASGEEQETQYF.

The chain employs TRBV29-1 and TRBJ1-2; tentatively, D is TRBD1 (5 bases). From germline, CDR1 is SQVTM and CDR2 ANQGSEA. This CDR3 has 16 residues. V lost 2 bases and J 4 bases, leaving 20 bases between the germline ends. The chain's CDR3 is CSVESYRKGVGYGYTF. The CDR3 bases are TGCAGCGTTGAATCTTATCGAAAAGGGGTCGGCTATGGCTACACCTTC.

The CDR3 bases are TGTGCCAGCAGCGTAGCTTCTAGTTCCTACGAGCAGTACTTC. Translating gives CASSVASSSYEQYF. The rearrangement links TRBV9 to TRBJ2-7; no definite D call. Trimming took 0 bases from V and 1 from J, leaving 8 bases between them. CDR1 and CDR2 from the germline V gene are SGDLS and YYNGEE. The CDR3 consists of 14 residues.